This T cell receptor (beta chain) was retrieved from a study of cytomegalovirus exposure and HLA in healthy donors. Across the whole study: Earlier, 90 million to 140 million unique TCR beta sequences were recovered from approximately 180 million T cells by an analysis.

PCR involved 60 Vbeta and 13 Jbeta primers. TCRdb keeps only in-frame clones here, not all; method: immunoSEQ multiplex PCR. The top ten hold roughly 1.5% of the sample, which has 100,000 to 150,000 clones, about 72% seen once. In regard to this clone: Its antigen is unidentified.

Germline-derived CDR1 and CDR2 are KGHSH and LQKENI. J was trimmed by 0 bases and V by 0 bases; bases with no gene match: 6. There are 18 residues in the CDR3. General study results and limits: Most TCR sequences proved rare, with some public TCRs found in many donors. In the analysis, some V segments, TRBV6-2 and TRBV6-3 included, were excluded as indistinguishable. Available immune exposure information covered CMV serostatus only.

The specimen was PBMCs. The TCR comes from a man between 25 and 39 years old in good health and CMV-seropositive. The chain has TRBV18 and TRBJ2-7; TRBD2 matches at 12 bases. CDR3: CASSPPASGRVTSYEQYF. For the CDR3, the DNA is TGTGCCAGCTCACCACCGGCTAGCGGGAGGGTAACCTCCTACGAGCAGTACTTC.